The following is a T cell receptor (beta chain) sequence with its context. The antigen it binds to is not known. No clone much larger than this one lies a single base away; base qualities are absent. V loses 4 bases at its end and J loses 3 bases; junction bases beyond the gene matches: 6. CDR1 and CDR2 are read off the germline V gene (reference sequence) as MNHEY and SMNVEV. There are 17 amino acids in the CDR3, from cysteine to phenylalanine inclusive. CDR3 DNA only is kept here, 51 bases in frame from base 1. For the CD8 naive samples, CD45RO-negative cells were positively selected for CCR7, yielding a CD45RA+CCR7+ population from which TemRA cells were excluded. Healthy HIV-negative adults with no recently reported acute infections or vaccinations were included as donors. All donors were Caucasian adults living in Nashville, Tennessee, USA. After blood collection by leukapheresis, PBMCs were isolated using Ficoll-Histopaque density gradient centrifugation and then cryopreserved in the vapor phase of liquid nitrogen. Purity and quantity of every magnetically sorted T cell population were checked by analytical flow cytometry. Genomic DNA was isolated from every sorted fraction and measured by UV absorbance on a Nanodrop 2000c.

Using the deep immunoSEQ assay, TCR CDR3 regions were amplified from genomic DNA by multiplex PCR. For each cell subset, the extracted genomic DNA was distributed evenly across all wells of several immunoSEQ 96-well plates, and each plate served as one replicate. For sorted subsets, roughly 190 ng of genomic DNA, equivalent to around 29,000 T cell genomes, went into each replicate PCR. Purified libraries were measured with a Qubit 3.0 fluorometer, size-checked on a Bioanalyzer 2100, and measured again with the KAPA Library Quantification kit. Each immunoSEQ 96-well plate was sequenced on its own single-read 150-cycle Illumina NextSeq 550 flow cell. In the original analysis: Because only junctional sequences without quality scores were contained in the immunoSEQ output, filtering matching that applied to full-length reads could not be performed. To assign V/J genes and CDR3, sequences were annotated using PyIR, a Python wrapper for IgBLAST v1.9, with IMGT germline references. Any read was removed if the V/J assignment was weak (E-value above 1e-6), the CDR3 was missing, or the read contained stop codons, out-of-frame junctions, or ambiguous translated residues. A V3J clonotype was defined by an identical inferred V gene, J gene, and CDR3 amino acid sequence. Percentage overlap between repertoires was computed as shared unique clonotypes divided by the size of the smaller repertoire. Richness of each repertoire was evaluated using RTK rarefaction, the Chao1 estimator, and Recon v2.1 estimates of unobserved clonotypes. Generation probabilities were computed with OLGA for all TCRbeta clonotypes obtained by the gDNA method from four donors. The source is immuneACCESS, and TCRdb retained only in-frame sequences with V and J called. Part of the clones is not carried over; for the studies checked, unresolved V genes explain less than half of this, and the remainder is unexplained. D and trimming come from the DNA, and the V and J calls and clone size come from that table. The sample records some 2,100,000 clones, 90% to 95% of which are singletons. Together, the top ten hold roughly 1.7% of the sample.

This entry is derived from a study of shared clonotypes between healthy human individuals (dated by TCRdb to about 2020). Background on the whole study: The cohort comprised two women and a few men aged 18 to 49 years. Per donor, three plates each were used for CD4 naive and CD4 memory, two for CD8 naive, and one for CD8 memory. To estimate repertoire size and how much clonotype sharing occurs between individuals, the study deeply sequenced the blood TCR repertoires of several healthy adults. To increase sequencing depth and limit assay-specific biases, different laboratories used diverse techniques to prepare libraries and sequence TCR repertoires. Per donor, leukapheresis produced somewhere between about 0.9 and 9.5 billion PBMCs. The paper as a whole reports these results and caveats: Compared with non-shared clonotypes, clonotypes shared by all four sorted-subset donors had higher generation probabilities. Naive subsets generally had larger estimated clonotype richness than memory subsets. The small number of donors limited the genetic and exposure-history diversity represented. Even with the large sequencing depth, rarefaction of the sorted-subset datasets indicated that sequencing was incomplete. Sampling was restricted to blood, and TCR repertoires in tissue are likely to differ from TCR repertoires in blood. Sharing across a handful of donors was observed for around 5% of naive CD4, 3% to 3.5% of naive CD8, over 2% of memory CD4, and roughly 0.4% of memory CD8 clonotypes. Based on pairwise subsampling, the degree of clonotype sharing among donors was expected to be affected by sequencing depth.

The sequence came from a man aged 18 to 29 in good health. Some clones in this sample may be carry-over from other donors' samples. This chain is built from TRBV27 and TRBJ2-1; 13 central nucleotides agree with TRBD2. The specimen sequenced was naive CD8+ T cells from PBMCs. Interpreted using the paper, the cell subset or site label stands for: CD45RA+CCR7+. The nucleotide sequence is TGTGCCAGCAGTTGGGGACTAGCGGGACCTCTCTACAATGAGCAGTTCTTC. This yields the protein CASSWGLAGPLYNEQFF.